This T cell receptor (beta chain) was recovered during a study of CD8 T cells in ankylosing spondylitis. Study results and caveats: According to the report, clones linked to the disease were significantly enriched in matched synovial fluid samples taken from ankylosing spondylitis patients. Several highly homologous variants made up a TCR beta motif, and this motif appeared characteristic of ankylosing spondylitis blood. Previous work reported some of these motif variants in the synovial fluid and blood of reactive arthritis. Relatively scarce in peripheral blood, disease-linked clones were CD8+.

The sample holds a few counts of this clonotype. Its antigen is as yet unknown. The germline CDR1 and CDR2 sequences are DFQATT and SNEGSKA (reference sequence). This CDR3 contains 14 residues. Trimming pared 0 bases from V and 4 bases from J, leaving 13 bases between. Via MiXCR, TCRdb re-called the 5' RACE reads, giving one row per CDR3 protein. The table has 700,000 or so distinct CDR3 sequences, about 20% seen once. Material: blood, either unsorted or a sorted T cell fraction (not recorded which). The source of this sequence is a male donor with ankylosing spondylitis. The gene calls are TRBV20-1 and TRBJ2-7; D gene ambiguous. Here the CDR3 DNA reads TGCAGTGCTAGAGATCTAGGGCGCCTTTACGAGCAGTACTTC. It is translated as CSARDLGRLYEQYF.